The sequence of this TCR beta chain was determined in a study of cytomegalovirus exposure and HLA in healthy donors. PCR involved 60 Vbeta and 13 Jbeta primers. Assay used: immunoSEQ multiplex PCR; TCRdb lists only in-frame clones, some missing. The sample lists some 160,000 clones, around four fifths occurring once. Sequencing input: PBMCs. This TCR was recovered from a woman younger than 30 in good health and CMV-seronegative.

CDR3 DNA sequence: TGTGCCAGCAGTGAAGCAGGGGTTTTTCAGCCCCAGCATTTT. Translation gives CASSEAGVFQPQHF. The chain is built from TRBV6-1 and TRBJ1-5; possible D gene TRBD1, 5 bases. Per germline, CDR1 MNHNS and CDR2 SASEGT. The CDR3 is made up of 14 amino acids. V dropped 0 bases and J dropped 6 bases, with 9 bases sitting between them.